This passage covers 14 T cell receptor beta chains from one sample sequenced in a study of neurological immune-mediated disorders. Each CDR3 protein gets one entry after TCRdb re-called the 5' RACE reads with MiXCR. The repertoire holds roughly 4,100 distinct CDR3 sequences, with about 30% as singletons. Sequences were obtained from CD8+ T cells from blood. The receptors stem from a man in his forties or fifties with HTLV-1-associated myelopathy (HAM/TSP).

This clonotype occurred many times. J is TRBJ2-2 and V is TRBV5-1; perhaps TRBD2 as D (6 bases). Trimming took off 1 base at V and 7 bases at J, with 17 bases between the two ends. The CDR3 length is 16 residues. Germline loops: CDR1 SGHRS, CDR2 YFSETQ. The CDR3 DNA sequence: TGCGCCAGCAGCTTGCTCCCAAGCTCGGAGGGCGGGGAGCTGTTTTTT. The encoded protein is CASSLLPSSEGGELFF.

This clonotype is labeled large (0.1 to 1%). The CDR3 nucleotides are TGCGCCAGCACCCCGATTGGGGGTGGTGATGAAGCTTTCTTT. As protein: CASTPIGGGDEAFF. V usage is TRBV5-1 and J usage is TRBJ1-1; tentative D call: TRBD1 (5 bases). The CDR3 spans 14 residues. In germline, CDR1 is SGHRS, CDR2 YFSETQ. V lost 6 bases and J 7 bases, leaving 19 bases between the germline ends. The variable domain in full, completed from reference TRBV5-1 and TRBJ1-1, reads KAGVTQTPRYLIKTRGQQVTLSCSPISGHRSVSWYQQTPGQGLQFLFEYFSETQRNKGNFPGRFSGRQFSNSRSEMNVSTLELGDSALYLCASTPIGGGDEAFFGQGTRLTVV.

This clonotype was seen a handful of times. V and J are TRBV20-1 and TRBJ1-2; D call uncertain. This CDR3 is 14 amino acids long. From germline, CDR1 is DFQATT and CDR2 SNEGSKA (reference sequence). Trimming took off 6 bases at V and 5 bases at J, with 19 bases between the two ends. The CDR3 here is CSAHNLDGGYGYTF. As DNA, the CDR3 is TGCAGTGCCCACAACCTTGACGGTGGGTATGGCTACACCTTC.

The genes are TRBV9 and TRBJ2-2; 10 nucleotides line up with TRBD2. Germline V gives CDR1 SGDLS, CDR2 YYNGEE. The V and J ends lost 2 bases and 7 bases, in that order; junction bases with no gene match: 17. The length of the CDR3 is 19 residues. CDR3: CASSVGIQREGPRGGELFF. CDR3 nucleotide sequence: TGTGCCAGCAGCGTGGGTATCCAGCGGGAGGGCCCGCGGGGCGGGGAGCTGTTTTTT.

Points on this clonotype: A junction end diverges from the germline sequence, so it may reflect a read error. The genes are TRBV2 and TRBJ2-3; the D is unclear. From germline, CDR1 is SNHLY and CDR2 FYNNEI. There are 16 residues in the CDR3. CDR3 nucleotide sequence: TGTGCCAGCAACAGACCCTCGGACCACACCACAGATAAGCAGTATTTT. This sequence encodes CASNRPSDHTTDKQYF.

This clonotype has only a few counts. The rearrangement uses TRBV4-1 and TRBJ2-2, with 9 bases aligning to TRBD2. The CDR3 loop spans 17 amino acids. Germline assignment: CDR1 MGHRA and CDR2 YSYEKL. V was pared by 2 bases and J by 4 bases, with 8 bases of the junction left unmatched. The CDR3 nucleotides read TGCGCCAGCAGCCAAAGACCAGCGGGGGGTTTCACCGGGGAGCTGTTTTTT. It encodes CASSQRPAGGFTGELFF.

The chain joins TRBV7-9 to TRBJ2-3; 12 positions agree with TRBD2. Trimming at V came to 5 bases and at J to 3 bases, leaving 6 bases not matched to a gene. CDR1 is SEHNR and CDR2 is FQNEAQ in the germline V gene (reference sequence). The CDR3 contains 16 residues. This CDR3 is CASSPGLAGRTDTQYF. The CDR3, as DNA: TGTGCCAGCAGCCCCGGACTAGCGGGACGAACAGATACGCAGTATTTT.

V usage is TRBV5-6 and J usage is TRBJ2-1, with 13 positions matching TRBD2. The CDR3 is 14 amino acids. V was pared by 4 bases and J by 13 bases, with 8 bases of the junction left unmatched. Germline lookup yields CDR1 SGHDT and CDR2 YYEEEE. The chain's CDR3 is CASSITGTSGNQFF. Here the CDR3 DNA reads TGTGCCAGCAGCATAACCGGGACTAGCGGGAACCAGTTCTTC.

The chain has TRBV7-2 and TRBJ1-2, with 9 bases identical to TRBD1. J was trimmed by 5 bases and V by 5 bases; bases with no gene match: 9. The CDR3 is made up of 15 amino acids. The V gene's germline CDR1 is SGHTA and CDR2 FQGNSA. The CDR3 loop is CASSHPGTGTYGYTF. The CDR3 region has the DNA TGTGCCAGCAGCCACCCCGGGACAGGGACTTATGGCTACACCTTC.

The V call is TRBV7-8, the J call TRBJ2-7; perhaps TRBD2 as D (5 bases). CDR1 SGHVS and CDR2 FQNEAQ come from the germline V gene. The CDR3 consists of 15 residues. The V end was cut by 5 bases, the J end by 3 bases, with 17 bases between. This CDR3 reads CASSPHRFGGYEQYF. The CDR3 DNA reads TGTGCCAGCAGCCCACATCGGTTCGGAGGCTACGAGCAGTACTTC.

The chain carries TRBV10-3 and TRBJ1-2, with 8 bases that match TRBD1. Germline V CDR1 and CDR2: ENHRY, SYGVKD. The CDR3 runs to 14 residues. V dropped 7 bases and J dropped 7; count of bases not matched to a gene: 11. The chain's CDR3 is CAITGQGSGGGYTF. The CDR3, as DNA: TGTGCCATCACCGGACAGGGTTCTGGGGGTGGCTACACCTTC.

This chain connects TRBV7-8 to TRBJ2-1; TRBD1 is a possible D gene (6 bases). The CDR3 covers 15 residues. V gave up 5 bases and J gave up 0 bases, with 11 bases separating them. Germline CDR1 SGHVS, CDR2 FQNEAQ. CDR3 bases: TGTGCCAGCAGCCGGACAGCGAACTCCTACAATGAGCAGTTCTTC. Translation: CASSRTANSYNEQFF.

This chain links TRBV13 with TRBJ1-2; 8 bases are a match to TRBD1. Germline V lookup: CDR1 PRHDT, CDR2 FYEKMQ (reference sequence). There are 16 residues in the CDR3. V lost 8 bases and J lost 4; bases outside the gene matches: 15. CDR3 amino acids: CASPSGGELSGYGYTF. The CDR3 DNA is TGTGCCAGCCCTTCAGGGGGCGAGTTATCGGGCTATGGCTACACCTTC.

By share, this clonotype counts as large. The chain joins TRBV6-1 to TRBJ1-5; no firm D call. Trimming stripped 6 bases from V and 3 bases from J, with 6 bases between. There are 12 residues in the CDR3. Germline lookup yields CDR1 MNHNS and CDR2 SASEGT. This CDR3 reads CASRHFNQPQHF. DNA for the CDR3: TGTGCCAGCAGGCATTTCAATCAGCCCCAGCATTTT.